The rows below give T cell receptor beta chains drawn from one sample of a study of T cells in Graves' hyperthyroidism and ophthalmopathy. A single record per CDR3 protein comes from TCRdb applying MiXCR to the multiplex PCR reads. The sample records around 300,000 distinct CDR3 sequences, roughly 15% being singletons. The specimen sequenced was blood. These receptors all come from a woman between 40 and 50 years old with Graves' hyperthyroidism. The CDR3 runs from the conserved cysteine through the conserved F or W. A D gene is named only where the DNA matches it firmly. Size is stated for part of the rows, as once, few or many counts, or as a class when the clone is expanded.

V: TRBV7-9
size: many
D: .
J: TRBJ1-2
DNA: TGTGCCAGCAGCCTCGCGGGGCAGTCTAACTATGGCTACACCTTC
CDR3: CASSLAGQSNYGYTF

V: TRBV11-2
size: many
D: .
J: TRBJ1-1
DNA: TGTGCCAGCAGCTTATTAGAGGGGAGCACTGAAGCTTTCTTT
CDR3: CASSLLEGSTEAFF

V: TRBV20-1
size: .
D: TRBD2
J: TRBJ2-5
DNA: TGCAGTGCAACGACTAGCGGGAGCGCCCAAGAGACCCAGTACTTC
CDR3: CSATTSGSAQETQYF

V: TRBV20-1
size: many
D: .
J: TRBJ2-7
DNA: TGCAGTGCTAGAGGCCCCCTGCGACAGTCCTACGAGCAGTACTTC
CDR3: CSARGPLRQSYEQYF

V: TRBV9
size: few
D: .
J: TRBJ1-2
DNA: TGTGCCAGCACCCAAGGGAGGGGGAGGTATGGCTACACCTTC
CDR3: CASTQGRGRYGYTF

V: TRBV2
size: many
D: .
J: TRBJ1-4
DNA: TGTGCCAGCAGTGAAGCGGCAGGGTGGCGGGAAAAACTGTTTTTT
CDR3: CASSEAAGWREKLFF

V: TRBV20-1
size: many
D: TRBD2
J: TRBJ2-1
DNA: TGCAGGCCCGGGACTAGCGAATACAATGAGCAGTTCTTC
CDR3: CRPGTSEYNEQFF

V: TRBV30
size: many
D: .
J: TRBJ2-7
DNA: TGTGCCTGGAGTACAGTCTCCTACGAGCAGTACTTC
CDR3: CAWSTVSYEQYF

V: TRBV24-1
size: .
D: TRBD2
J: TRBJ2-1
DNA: TGTGCCACCAGTGGTTCAGCGGGAGGGGGAAGGCCCTACAATGAGCAGTTCTTC
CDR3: CATSGSAGGGRPYNEQFF

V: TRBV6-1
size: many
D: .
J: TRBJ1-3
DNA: TGTGCCAGCAGTACTTCCACAGTGAGCTCTGGAAACACCATATATTTT
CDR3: CASSTSTVSSGNTIYF

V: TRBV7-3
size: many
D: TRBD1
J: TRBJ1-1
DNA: TGTGCCAGCAGGAGGGAAGCCGGGACAGTCAACACTGAAGCTTTCTTT
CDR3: CASRREAGTVNTEAFF

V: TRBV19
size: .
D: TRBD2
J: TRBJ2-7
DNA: TGTGCCAGTAGGACTAGCGGGAGGGGATACGAGCAGTACTTC
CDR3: CASRTSGRGYEQYF